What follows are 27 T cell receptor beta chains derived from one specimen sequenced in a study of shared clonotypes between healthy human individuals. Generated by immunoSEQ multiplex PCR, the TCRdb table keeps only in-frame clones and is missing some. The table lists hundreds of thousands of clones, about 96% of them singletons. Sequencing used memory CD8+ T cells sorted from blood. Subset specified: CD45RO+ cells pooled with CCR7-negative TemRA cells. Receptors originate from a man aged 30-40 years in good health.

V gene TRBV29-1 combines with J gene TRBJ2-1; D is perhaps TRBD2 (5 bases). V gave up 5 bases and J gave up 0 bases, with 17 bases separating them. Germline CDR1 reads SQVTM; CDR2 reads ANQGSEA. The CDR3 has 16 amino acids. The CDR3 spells CSVFPIGLFSYNEQFF. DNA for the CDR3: TGCAGCGTTTTCCCCATAGGACTCTTCTCCTACAATGAGCAGTTCTTC.

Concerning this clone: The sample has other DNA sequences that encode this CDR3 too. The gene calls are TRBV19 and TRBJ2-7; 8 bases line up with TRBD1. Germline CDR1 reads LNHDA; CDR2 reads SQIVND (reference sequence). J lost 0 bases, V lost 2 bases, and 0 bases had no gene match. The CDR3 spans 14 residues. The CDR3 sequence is CASSITGGSYEQYF. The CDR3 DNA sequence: TGTGCCAGTAGTATAACAGGGGGCTCCTACGAGCAGTACTTC. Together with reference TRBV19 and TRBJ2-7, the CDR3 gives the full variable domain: DGGITQSPKYLFRKEGQNVTLSCEQNLNHDAMYWYRQDPGQGLRLIYYSQIVNDFQKGDIAEGYSVSREKKESFPLTVTSAQKNPTAFYLCASSITGGSYEQYFGPGTRLTVT.

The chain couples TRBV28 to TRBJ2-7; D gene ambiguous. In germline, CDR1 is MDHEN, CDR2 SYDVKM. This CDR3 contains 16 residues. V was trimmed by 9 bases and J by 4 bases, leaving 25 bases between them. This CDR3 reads CASAAPLFAGTYEQYF. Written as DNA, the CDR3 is TGTGCCAGTGCGGCCCCATTGTTTGCAGGAACTTACGAGCAGTACTTC.

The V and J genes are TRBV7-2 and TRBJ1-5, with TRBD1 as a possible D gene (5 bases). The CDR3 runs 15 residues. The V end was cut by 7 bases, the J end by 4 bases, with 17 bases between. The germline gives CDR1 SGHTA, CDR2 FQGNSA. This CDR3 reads CASTKQLTGNQPQHF. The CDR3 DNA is TGTGCCAGCACCAAACAACTTACAGGAAATCAGCCCCAGCATTTT.

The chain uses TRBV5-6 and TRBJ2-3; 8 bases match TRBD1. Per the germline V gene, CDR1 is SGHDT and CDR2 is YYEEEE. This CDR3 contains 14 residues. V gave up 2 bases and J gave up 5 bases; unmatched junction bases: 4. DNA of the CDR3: TGTGCCAGCAGCTTACCAGGGGGCGGAGATACGCAGTATTTT. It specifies CASSLPGGGDTQYF.

The CDR3 here is CASSARTGVSEQYF. The CDR3 bases are TGTGCCAGCAGCGCCAGGACAGGGGTTTCCGAGCAGTACTTC. This sequence joins TRBV9 and TRBJ2-7, with 9 bases that match TRBD1. The length of the CDR3 is 14 residues. Trimming removed 3 bases from V and 6 bases from J; junction bases left unmatched: 7. The germline V gene has CDR1 SGDLS and CDR2 YYNGEE.

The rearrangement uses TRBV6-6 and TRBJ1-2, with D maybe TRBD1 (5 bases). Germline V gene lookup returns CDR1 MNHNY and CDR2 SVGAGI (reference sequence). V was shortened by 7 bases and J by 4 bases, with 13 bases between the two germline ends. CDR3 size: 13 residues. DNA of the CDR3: TGTGCCAGCACCCAAGCAGGGATCTATGGCTACACCTTC. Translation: CASTQAGIYGYTF.

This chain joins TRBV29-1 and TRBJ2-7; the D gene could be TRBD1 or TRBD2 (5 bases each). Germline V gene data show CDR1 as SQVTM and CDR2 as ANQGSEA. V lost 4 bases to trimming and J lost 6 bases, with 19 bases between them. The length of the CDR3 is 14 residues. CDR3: CSVVGLLGAAEQYF. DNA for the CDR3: TGCAGCGTTGTGGGGCTACTAGGTGCAGCCGAGCAGTACTTC.

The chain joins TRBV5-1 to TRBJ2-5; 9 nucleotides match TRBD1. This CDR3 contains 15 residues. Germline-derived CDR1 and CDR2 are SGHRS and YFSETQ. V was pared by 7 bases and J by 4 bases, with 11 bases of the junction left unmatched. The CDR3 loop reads CASALQGAQGETQYF. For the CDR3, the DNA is TGCGCCAGCGCACTACAGGGGGCGCAGGGAGAGACCCAGTACTTC.

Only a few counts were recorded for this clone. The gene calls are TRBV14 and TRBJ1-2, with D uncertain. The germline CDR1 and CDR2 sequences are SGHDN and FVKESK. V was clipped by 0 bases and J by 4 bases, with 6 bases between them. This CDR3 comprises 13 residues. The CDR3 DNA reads TGTGCCAGCAGCCAAGATCGGTCCTATGGCTACACCTTC. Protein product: CASSQDRSYGYTF.

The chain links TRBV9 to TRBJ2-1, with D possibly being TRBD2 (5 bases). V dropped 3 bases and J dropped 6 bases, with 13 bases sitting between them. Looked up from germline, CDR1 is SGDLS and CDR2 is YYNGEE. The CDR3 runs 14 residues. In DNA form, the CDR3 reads TGTGCCAGCAGCGGAGGGAGCCCGTCCAATGAGCAGTTCTTC. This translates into CASSGGSPSNEQFF.

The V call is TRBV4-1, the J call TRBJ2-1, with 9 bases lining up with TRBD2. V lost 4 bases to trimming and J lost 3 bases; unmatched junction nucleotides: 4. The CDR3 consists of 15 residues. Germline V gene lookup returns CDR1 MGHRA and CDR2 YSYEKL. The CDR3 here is CASSRREGGYNEQFF. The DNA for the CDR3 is TGCGCCAGCAGCCGGCGGGAGGGCGGCTACAATGAGCAGTTCTTC.

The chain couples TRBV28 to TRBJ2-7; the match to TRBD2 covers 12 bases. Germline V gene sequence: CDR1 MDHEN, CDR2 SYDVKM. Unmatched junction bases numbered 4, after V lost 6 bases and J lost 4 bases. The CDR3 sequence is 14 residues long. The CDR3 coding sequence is TGTGCCAGCAGGGCCGGGACTAGCGGGTACGAGCAGTACTTC. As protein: CASRAGTSGYEQYF.

The CDR3 DNA reads as TGTGCCAGTAGTAGGGGGAGGTACAATGAGCAGTTCTTC. Its translation is CASSRGRYNEQFF. This sequence joins TRBV19 and TRBJ2-1; D is perhaps TRBD2 (6 bases). Germline CDR1 LNHDA, CDR2 SQIVND (reference sequence). V shed 4 bases and J shed 4 bases, with 8 bases lying between them. There are 13 residues in the CDR3. Full variable domain (remainder filled in from reference TRBV19 and TRBJ2-1): DGGITQSPKYLFRKEGQNVTLSCEQNLNHDAMYWYRQDPGQGLRLIYYSQIVNDFQKGDIAEGYSVSREKKESFPLTVTSAQKNPTAFYLCASSRGRYNEQFFGPGTRLTVL.

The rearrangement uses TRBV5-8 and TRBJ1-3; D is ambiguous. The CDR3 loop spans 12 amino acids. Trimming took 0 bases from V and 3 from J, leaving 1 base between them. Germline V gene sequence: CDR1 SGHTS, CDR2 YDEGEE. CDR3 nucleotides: TGTGCCAGCAGCTTGGGTGGAAACACCATATATTTT. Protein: CASSLGGNTIYF.

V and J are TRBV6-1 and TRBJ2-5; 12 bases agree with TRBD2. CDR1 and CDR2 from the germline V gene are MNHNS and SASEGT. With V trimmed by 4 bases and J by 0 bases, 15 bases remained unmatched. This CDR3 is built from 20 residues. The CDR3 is CASSVSTSGRPLKHQETQYF. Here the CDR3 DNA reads TGTGCCAGCAGTGTTTCGACTAGCGGGAGACCCCTGAAACACCAAGAGACCCAGTACTTC.

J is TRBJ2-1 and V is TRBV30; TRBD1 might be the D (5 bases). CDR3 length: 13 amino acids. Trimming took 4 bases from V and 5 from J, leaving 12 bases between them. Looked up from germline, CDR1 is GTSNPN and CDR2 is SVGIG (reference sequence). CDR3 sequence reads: CAWMGRGNNEQFF. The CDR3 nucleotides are TGTGCCTGGATGGGGCGTGGAAACAATGAGCAGTTCTTC.

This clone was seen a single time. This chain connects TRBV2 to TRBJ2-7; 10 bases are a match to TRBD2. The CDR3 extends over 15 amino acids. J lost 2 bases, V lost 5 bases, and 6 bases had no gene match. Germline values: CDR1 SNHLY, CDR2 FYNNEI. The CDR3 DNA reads TGTGCCAGCAGTTTAATAGCGGGAGGAACCTACGAGCAGTACTTC. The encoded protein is CASSLIAGGTYEQYF.

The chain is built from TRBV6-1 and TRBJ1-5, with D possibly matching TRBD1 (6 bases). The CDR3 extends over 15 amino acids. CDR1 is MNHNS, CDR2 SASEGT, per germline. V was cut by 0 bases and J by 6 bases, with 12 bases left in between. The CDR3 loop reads CASSEAQGSAQPQHF. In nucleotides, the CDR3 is TGTGCCAGCAGTGAAGCCCAGGGGTCTGCTCAGCCCCAGCATTTT.

The CDR3: CASSLAQRETQYF. The CDR3 nucleotides are TGTGCCAGCAGCTTGGCCCAGAGAGAGACCCAGTACTTC. The rearrangement links TRBV5-6 to TRBJ2-5; D ambiguous. The ends were cut back, 0 bases at V and 4 bases at J, with 7 bases in the middle. This CDR3 has 13 residues. The germline CDR1 and CDR2 sequences are SGHDT and YYEEEE.

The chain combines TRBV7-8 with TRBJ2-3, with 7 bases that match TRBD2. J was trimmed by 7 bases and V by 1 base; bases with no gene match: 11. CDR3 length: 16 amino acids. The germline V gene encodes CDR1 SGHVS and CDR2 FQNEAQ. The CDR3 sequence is CASSLVRLADFNTQYF. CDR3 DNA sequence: TGTGCCAGCAGCTTAGTGAGGCTAGCGGATTTCAATACGCAGTATTTT.

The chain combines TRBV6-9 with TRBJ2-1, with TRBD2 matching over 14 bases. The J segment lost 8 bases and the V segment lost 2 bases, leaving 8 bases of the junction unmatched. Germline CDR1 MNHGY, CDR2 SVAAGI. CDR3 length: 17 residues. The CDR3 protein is CASSYARGLAGEYEQFF. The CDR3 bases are TGTGCCAGCAGTTATGCCCGGGGACTAGCGGGAGAGTATGAGCAGTTCTTC.

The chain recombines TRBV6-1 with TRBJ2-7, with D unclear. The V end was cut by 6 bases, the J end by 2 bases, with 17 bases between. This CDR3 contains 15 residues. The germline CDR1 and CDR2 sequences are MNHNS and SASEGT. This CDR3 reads CASRQYIGPPYEQYF. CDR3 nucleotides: TGTGCCAGCAGGCAATATATAGGCCCACCCTACGAGCAGTACTTC.

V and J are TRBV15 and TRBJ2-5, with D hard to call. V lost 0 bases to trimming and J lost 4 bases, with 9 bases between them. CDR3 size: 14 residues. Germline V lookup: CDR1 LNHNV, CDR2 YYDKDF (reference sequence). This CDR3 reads CATSRDKGTETQYF. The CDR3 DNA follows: TGTGCCACCAGCAGAGACAAGGGCACAGAGACCCAGTACTTC.

In nucleotides, the CDR3 is TGTGCCAGCCGGGACAGGGGGCGCGGGAGCTCCTACGAGCAGTACTTC. It codes for CASRDRGRGSSYEQYF. V gene TRBV2 combines with J gene TRBJ2-7; TRBD1 matches at 12 bases. Trimming removed 8 bases from V and 0 bases from J; junction bases left unmatched: 8. The CDR3 contains 16 residues. Looked up from germline, CDR1 is SNHLY and CDR2 is FYNNEI.

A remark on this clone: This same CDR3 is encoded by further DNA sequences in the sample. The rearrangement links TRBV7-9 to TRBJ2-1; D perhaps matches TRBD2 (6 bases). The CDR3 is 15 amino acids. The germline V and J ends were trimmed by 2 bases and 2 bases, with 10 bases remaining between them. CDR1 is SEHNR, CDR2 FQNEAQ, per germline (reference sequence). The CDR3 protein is CASSLSGEAYNEQFF. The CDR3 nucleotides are TGTGCCAGCAGCTTATCGGGAGAGGCCTACAATGAGCAGTTCTTC.

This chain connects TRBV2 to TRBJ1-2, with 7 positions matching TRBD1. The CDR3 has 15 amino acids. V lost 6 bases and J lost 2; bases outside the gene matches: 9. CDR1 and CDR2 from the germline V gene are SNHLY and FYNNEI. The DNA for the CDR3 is TGTGCCAGCAGGTGGGGGGACAGATCCAACTATGGCTACACCTTC. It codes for CASRWGDRSNYGYTF.